This T cell receptor beta chain is from a study of blood T cell repertoires in COVID-19. Across the study: Spain, Italy and the United States supplied samples that represented acute and convalescent COVID-19.

CDR1 and CDR2 from the germline V gene are SGHVS and FQNEAQ. Trimming left V 1 base short and J 4 bases short, with 10 bases between. The CDR3 extends over 14 amino acids. Data came from immunoSEQ multiplex PCR; TCRdb stores just in-frame clones and leaves some out. The data hold about 190,000 clones, with roughly 89% observed a single time. The source is a man in his forties or fifties with acute or convalescent COVID-19. The chain uses TRBV7-8 and TRBJ2-5; D remains ambiguous. The sample consisted of peripheral blood. CDR3 in amino acids: CASSLVRKLETQYF. In nucleotides, the CDR3 is TGTGCCAGCAGCTTAGTGCGAAAGCTAGAGACCCAGTACTTC.